This T cell receptor (beta chain) was sequenced for a study of T cell repertoires in cytomegalovirus infection. Study at large: CMV epitopes that were recently identified and HLA-C-restricted were used alongside well-studied HLA-B-restricted ones. It was the public TCR beta signatures that indicated both CMV infection and matching HLA type. Findings of the study overall: HLA-C-restricted CMV clonotypes gave the most frequent clonotype in two of eight donors.

A word on this clonotype: Its specificity is unknown.

The CDR3 has 15 residues. Germline CDR1 is SGDLS and CDR2 is YYNGEE. Trimming removed 0 bases from V and 3 bases from J, with 10 bases in between. MiXCR, applied by TCRdb to the reads, yields one record per CDR3 protein. Found here are approximately 110,000 distinct CDR3 sequences, about 30% of them singletons; the top ten hold around 80%. This TCR came from a human donor in good health (CMV status not recorded). Some clones in this sample may be carry-over from other donors' samples. The input for sequencing was CD8+ T cells from cultured PBMCs, taken from culture after CMV antigen stimulation. The J gene is TRBJ1-5, the V gene TRBV9; D unresolved. CDR3 DNA sequence: TGTGCCAGCAGCGTAGCCGGGTTTGCCAATCAGCCCCAGCATTTT. It yields the protein CASSVAGFANQPQHF.